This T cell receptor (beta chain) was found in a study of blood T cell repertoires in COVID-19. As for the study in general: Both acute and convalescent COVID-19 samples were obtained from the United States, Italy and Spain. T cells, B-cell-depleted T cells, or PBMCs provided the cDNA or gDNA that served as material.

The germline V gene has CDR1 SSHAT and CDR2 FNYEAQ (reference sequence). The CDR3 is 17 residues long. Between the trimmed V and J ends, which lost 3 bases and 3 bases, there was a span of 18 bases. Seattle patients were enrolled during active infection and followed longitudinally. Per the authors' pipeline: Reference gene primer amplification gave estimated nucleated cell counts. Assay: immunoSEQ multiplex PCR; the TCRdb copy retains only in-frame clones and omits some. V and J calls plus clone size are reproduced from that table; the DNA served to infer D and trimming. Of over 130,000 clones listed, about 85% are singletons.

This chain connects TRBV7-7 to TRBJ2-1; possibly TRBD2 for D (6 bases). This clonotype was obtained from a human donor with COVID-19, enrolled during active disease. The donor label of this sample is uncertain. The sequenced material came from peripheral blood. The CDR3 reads CASSLTRTALVYNEQFF. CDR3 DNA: TGTGCCAGCAGCTTGACTAGGACGGCTTTGGTCTACAATGAGCAGTTCTTC.